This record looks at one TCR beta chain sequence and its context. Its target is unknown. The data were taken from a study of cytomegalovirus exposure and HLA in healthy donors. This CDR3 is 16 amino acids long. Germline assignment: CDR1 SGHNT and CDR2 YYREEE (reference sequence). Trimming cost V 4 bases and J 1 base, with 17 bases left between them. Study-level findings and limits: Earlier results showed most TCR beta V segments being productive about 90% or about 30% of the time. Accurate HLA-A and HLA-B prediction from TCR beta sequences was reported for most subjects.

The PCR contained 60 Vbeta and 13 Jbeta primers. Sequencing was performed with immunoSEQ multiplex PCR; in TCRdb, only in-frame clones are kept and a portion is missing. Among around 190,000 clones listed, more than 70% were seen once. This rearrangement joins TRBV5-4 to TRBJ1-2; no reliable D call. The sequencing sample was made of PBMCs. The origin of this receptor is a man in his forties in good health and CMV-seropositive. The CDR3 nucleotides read TGTGCCAGCAGCCCGGCCCAGGCAGTCGATAACTATGGCTACACCTTC. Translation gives CASSPAQAVDNYGYTF.